This T cell receptor (beta chain) was recorded in a study of beta chain features in type 1 diabetes. Study-wide results and caveats: The question left open here concerned HLA type influencing TCRB rearrangement. Type 1 diabetes patients had TCRB CDR3s that were shorter (moderately but significantly so) in all four CD4+ subsets.

This CDR3 comprises 15 residues. Trimming took 3 bases from V and 8 from J; bases not matched to a gene: 8. Germline CDR1 reads SGHRS; CDR2 reads YFSETQ. Sorted CD4+ subsets: naive, central memory, regulatory, stem cell-like memory (CD45RO/CCR7/CD25/CD127/CD95/CD27 panel). All of the isolated RNA was reverse transcribed, so expressed TCRB transcripts were sequenced. The method was immunoSEQ multiplex PCR; TCRdb's version includes in-frame clones alone and lacks a portion of them. The data contain 200,000 to 300,000 clones, roughly 20% of them singletons. Comment on this clone: As yet, its antigen is unknown.

The chain has TRBV5-1 and TRBJ1-2, with 12 positions matching TRBD1. The source is a woman aged 40 to 49 with type 1 diabetes. The sample taken for sequencing was naive CD4+ T cells from blood. The chain's CDR3 is CASSSYRDRGRGYTF. CDR3 sequence (DNA): TGCGCCAGCAGCTCATACCGGGACAGGGGGCGAGGCTACACCTTC.